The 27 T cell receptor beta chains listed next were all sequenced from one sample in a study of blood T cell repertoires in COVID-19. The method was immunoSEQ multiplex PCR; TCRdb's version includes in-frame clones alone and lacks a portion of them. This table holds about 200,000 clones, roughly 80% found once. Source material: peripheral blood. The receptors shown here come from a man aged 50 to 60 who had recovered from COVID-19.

The CDR3 here is CASRRTSGRGDTQYF. CDR3 bases: TGTGCCAGCCGACGGACTAGCGGGAGGGGAGATACGCAGTATTTT. V and J are TRBV28 and TRBJ2-3; 15 nucleotides agree with TRBD2. Germline values: CDR1 MDHEN, CDR2 SYDVKM. This CDR3 has 15 amino acids. After removal of 8 bases from V and 5 bases from J, the junction contained 5 bases not matched to a gene. The entire variable domain, with the rest obtained from reference TRBV28 and TRBJ2-3, is as follows: DVKVTQSSRYLVKRTGEKVFLECVQDMDHENMFWYRQDPGLGLRLIYFSYDVKMKEKGDIPEGYSVSREKKERFSLILESASTNQTSMYLCASRRTSGRGDTQYFGPGTRLTVL.

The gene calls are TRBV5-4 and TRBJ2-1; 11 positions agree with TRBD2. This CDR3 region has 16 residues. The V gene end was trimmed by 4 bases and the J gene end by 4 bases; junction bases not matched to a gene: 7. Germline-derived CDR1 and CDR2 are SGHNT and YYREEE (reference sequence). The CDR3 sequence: CASSPGTSGLYNEQFF. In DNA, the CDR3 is TGTGCCAGCAGCCCGGGGACTAGCGGTCTTTACAATGAGCAGTTCTTC. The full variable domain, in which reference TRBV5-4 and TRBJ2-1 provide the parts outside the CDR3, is ETGVTQSPTHLIKTRGQQVTLRCSSQSGHNTVSWYQQALGQGPQFIFQYYREEENGRGNFPPRFSGLQFPNYSSELNVNALELDDSALYLCASSPGTSGLYNEQFFGPGTRLTVL.

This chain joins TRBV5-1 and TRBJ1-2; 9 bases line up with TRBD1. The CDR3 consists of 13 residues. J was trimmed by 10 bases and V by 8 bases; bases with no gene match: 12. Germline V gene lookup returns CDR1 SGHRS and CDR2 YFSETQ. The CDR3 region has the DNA TGCGCCAGACTAAGGGACAGGGTCCGTGACTACACCTTC. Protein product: CARLRDRVRDYTF.

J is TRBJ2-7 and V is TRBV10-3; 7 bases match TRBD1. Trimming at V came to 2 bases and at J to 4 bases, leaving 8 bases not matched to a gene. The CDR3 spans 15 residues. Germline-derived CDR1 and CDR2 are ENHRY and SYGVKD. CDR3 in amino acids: CAISEPSGGTYEQYF. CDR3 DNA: TGTGCCATCAGTGAGCCGTCAGGGGGTACGTACGAGCAGTACTTC.

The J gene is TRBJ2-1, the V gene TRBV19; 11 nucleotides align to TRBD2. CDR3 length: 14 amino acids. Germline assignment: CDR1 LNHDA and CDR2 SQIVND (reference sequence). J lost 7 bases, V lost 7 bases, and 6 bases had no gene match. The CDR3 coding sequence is TGTGCCAGTACCCCTAGCGGGGGGATAAATGAGCAGTTCTTC. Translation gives CASTPSGGINEQFF. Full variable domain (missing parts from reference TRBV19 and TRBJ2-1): DGGITQSPKYLFRKEGQNVTLSCEQNLNHDAMYWYRQDPGQGLRLIYYSQIVNDFQKGDIAEGYSVSREKKESFPLTVTSAQKNPTAFYLCASTPSGGINEQFFGPGTRLTVL.

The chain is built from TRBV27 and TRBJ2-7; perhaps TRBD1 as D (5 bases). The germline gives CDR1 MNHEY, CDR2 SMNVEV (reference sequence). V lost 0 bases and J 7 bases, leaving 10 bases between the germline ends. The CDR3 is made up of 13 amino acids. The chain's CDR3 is CASSLSTHREQYF. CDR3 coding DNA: TGTGCCAGCAGTTTATCGACTCACAGGGAGCAGTACTTC.

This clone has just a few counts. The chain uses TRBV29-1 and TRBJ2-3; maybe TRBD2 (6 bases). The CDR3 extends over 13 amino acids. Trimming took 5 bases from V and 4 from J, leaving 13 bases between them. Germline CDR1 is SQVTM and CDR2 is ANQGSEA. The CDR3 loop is CSVYGGWSDTQYF. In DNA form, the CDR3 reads TGCAGCGTTTACGGGGGTTGGTCAGATACGCAGTATTTT.

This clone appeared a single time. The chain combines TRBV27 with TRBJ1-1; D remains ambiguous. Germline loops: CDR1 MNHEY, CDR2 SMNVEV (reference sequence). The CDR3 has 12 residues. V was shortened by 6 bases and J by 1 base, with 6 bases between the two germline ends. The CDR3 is CASRSRNTEAFF. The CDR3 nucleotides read TGTGCCAGCAGGTCGCGGAACACTGAAGCTTTCTTT.

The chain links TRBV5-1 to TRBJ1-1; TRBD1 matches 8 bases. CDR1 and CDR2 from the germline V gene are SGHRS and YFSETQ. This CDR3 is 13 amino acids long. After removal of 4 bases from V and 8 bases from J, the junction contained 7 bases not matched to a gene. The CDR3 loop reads CASSLGGDREAFF. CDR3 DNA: TGCGCCAGCAGCCTGGGTGGGGACAGGGAAGCTTTCTTT.

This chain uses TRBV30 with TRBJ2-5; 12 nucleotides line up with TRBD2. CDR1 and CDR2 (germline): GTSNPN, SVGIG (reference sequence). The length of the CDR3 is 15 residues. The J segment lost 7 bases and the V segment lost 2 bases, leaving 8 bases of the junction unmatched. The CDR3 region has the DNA TGTGCCTGGAGTAGCACTAGCGGGGGGCCGGGGACCCAGTACTTC. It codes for CAWSSTSGGPGTQYF.

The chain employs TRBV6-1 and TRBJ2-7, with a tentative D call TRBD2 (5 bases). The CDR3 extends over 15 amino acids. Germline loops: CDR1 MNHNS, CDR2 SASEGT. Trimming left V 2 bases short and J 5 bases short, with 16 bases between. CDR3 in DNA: TGTGCCAGCAGTGAATCGGGGTTGGGCAGAAACGAGCAGTACTTC. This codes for CASSESGLGRNEQYF.

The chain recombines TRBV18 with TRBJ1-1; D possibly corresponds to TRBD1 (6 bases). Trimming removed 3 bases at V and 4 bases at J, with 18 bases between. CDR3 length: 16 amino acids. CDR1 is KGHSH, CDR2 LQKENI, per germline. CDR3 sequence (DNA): TGTGCCAGCTCACCTCAGTCCCCCAAACAGGGCACTGAAGCTTTCTTT. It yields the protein CASSPQSPKQGTEAFF.

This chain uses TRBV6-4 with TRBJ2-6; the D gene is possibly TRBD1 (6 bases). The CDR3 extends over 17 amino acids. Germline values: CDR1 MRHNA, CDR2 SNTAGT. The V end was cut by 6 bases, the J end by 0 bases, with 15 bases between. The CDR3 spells CASSPGVSSSGANVLTF. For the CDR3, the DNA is TGTGCCAGCAGCCCAGGGGTGAGCTCCTCTGGGGCCAACGTCCTGACTTTC.

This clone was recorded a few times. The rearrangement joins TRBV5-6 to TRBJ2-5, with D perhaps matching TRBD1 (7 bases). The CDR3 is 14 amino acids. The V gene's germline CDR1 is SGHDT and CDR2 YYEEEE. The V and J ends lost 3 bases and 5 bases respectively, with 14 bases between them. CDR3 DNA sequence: TGTGCCAGCAGCTGGAGCTCAGGGGGGGAGACCCAGTACTTC. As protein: CASSWSSGGETQYF.

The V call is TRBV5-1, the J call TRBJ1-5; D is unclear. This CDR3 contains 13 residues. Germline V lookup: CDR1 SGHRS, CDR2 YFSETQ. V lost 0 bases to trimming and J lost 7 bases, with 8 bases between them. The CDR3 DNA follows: TGCGCCAGCAGCTTGGGAGATTACCAGCCCCAGCATTTT. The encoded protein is CASSLGDYQPQHF.

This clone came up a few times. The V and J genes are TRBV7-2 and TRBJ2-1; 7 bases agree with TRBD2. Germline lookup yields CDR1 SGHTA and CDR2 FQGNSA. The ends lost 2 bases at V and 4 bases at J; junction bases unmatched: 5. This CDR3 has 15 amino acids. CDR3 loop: CASSLSASGYNEQFF. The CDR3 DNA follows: TGTGCCAGCAGCTTATCGGCTAGCGGATACAATGAGCAGTTCTTC.

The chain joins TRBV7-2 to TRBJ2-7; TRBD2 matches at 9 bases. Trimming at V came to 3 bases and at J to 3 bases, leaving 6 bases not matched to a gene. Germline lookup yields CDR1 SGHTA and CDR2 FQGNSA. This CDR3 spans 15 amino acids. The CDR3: CASSFGGGGNYEQYF. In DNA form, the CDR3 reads TGTGCCAGCAGCTTCGGCGGGGGGGGAAACTACGAGCAGTACTTC.

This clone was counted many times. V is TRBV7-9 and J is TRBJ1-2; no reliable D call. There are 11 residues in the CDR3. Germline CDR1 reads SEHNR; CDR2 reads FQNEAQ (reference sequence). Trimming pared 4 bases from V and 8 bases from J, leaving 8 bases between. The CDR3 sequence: CASSSTVGYTF. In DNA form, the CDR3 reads TGTGCCAGCAGCTCTACTGTCGGCTACACCTTC.

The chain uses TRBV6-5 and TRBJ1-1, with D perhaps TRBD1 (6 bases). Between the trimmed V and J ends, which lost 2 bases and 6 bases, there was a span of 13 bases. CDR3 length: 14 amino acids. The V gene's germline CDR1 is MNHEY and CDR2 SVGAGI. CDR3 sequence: CASSYLYGGSEAFF. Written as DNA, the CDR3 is TGTGCCAGCAGTTACCTCTATGGGGGCTCTGAAGCTTTCTTT.

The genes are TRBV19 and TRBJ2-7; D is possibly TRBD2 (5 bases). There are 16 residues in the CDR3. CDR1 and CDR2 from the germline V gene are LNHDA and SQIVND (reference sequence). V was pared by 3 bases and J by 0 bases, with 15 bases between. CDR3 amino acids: CASSMLSSPNSYEQYF. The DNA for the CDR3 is TGTGCCAGTAGTATGTTGTCTAGCCCTAACTCCTACGAGCAGTACTTC. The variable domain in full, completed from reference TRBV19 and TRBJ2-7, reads DGGITQSPKYLFRKEGQNVTLSCEQNLNHDAMYWYRQDPGQGLRLIYYSQIVNDFQKGDIAEGYSVSREKKESFPLTVTSAQKNPTAFYLCASSMLSSPNSYEQYFGPGTRLTVT.

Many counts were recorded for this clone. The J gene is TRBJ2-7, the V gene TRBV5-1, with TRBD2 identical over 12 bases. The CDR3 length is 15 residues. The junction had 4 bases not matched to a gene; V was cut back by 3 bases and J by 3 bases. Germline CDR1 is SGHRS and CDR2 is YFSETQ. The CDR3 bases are TGCGCCAGCAGCTGGACTAGCGGGAATCTCTACGAGCAGTACTTC. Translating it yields CASSWTSGNLYEQYF.

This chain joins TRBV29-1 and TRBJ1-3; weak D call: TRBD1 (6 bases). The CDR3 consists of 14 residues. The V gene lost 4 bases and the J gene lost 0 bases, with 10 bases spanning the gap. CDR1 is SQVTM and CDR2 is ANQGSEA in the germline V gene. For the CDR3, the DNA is TGCAGCGTTGGACAGGATGGCTCTGGAAACACCATATATTTT. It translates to CSVGQDGSGNTIYF.

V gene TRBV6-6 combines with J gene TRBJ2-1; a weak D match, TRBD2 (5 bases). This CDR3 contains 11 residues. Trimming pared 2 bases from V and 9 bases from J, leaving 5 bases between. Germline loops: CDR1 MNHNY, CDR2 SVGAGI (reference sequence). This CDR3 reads CASSYAGEQFF. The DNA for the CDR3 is TGTGCCAGCAGTTACGCGGGTGAGCAGTTCTTC.

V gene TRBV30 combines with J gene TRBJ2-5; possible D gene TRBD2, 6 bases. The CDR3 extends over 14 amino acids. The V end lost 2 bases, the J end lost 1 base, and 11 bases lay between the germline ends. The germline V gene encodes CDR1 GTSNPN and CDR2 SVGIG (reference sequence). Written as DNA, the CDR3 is TGTGCCTGGAGTCTCCGACTAGTCCAAGAGACCCAGTACTTC. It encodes CAWSLRLVQETQYF.

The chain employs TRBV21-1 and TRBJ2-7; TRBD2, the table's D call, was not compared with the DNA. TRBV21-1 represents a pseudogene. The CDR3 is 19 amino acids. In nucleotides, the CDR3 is TGTGCCAGCAGCAAAGAATGCCTAGCGGGACCTAATGGTTCCTACGAGCAGTACTTC. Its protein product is CASSKECLAGPNGSYEQYF.

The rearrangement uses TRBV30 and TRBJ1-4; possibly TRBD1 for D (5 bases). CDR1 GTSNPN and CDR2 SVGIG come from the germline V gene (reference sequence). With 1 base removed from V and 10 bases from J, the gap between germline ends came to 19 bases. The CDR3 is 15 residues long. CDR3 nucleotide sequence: TGTGCCTGGAGTGCCTACGCGGGGCGTGCGGGAAAACTGTTTTTT. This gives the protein CAWSAYAGRAGKLFF.

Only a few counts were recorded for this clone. This CDR3 is CASSLEGRGRFEQYF. Here the CDR3 DNA reads TGTGCCAGCAGCTTAGAAGGCAGGGGGCGATTCGAGCAGTACTTC. The chain has TRBV7-9 and TRBJ2-7, with TRBD1 identical over 8 bases. The CDR3 runs to 15 residues. In germline, CDR1 is SEHNR, CDR2 FQNEAQ (reference sequence). Trimming at V came to 1 base and at J to 6 bases, leaving 8 bases not matched to a gene.